Following are 15 T cell receptor beta chains from one sample sequenced in a study of shared clonotypes between healthy human individuals. The method was immunoSEQ multiplex PCR; TCRdb's version includes in-frame clones alone and lacks a portion of them. The table lists millions of clones, 95% of them singletons. The source material was naive CD4+ T cells sorted from blood. Sample subset: CD45RA+ positively selected. These TCRs come from a young man in good health.

This clone was observed a single time. CDR3 amino acids: CASSAKGSGSYEQYF. DNA of the CDR3: TGTGCCAGCAGTGCCAAGGGTAGCGGGTCCTACGAGCAGTACTTC. The rearrangement links TRBV27 to TRBJ2-7; 7 positions match TRBD2. The CDR3 covers 15 residues. Trimming removed 5 bases from V and 1 base from J; junction bases left unmatched: 8. Looked up from germline, CDR1 is MNHEY and CDR2 is SMNVEV (reference sequence).

This chain uses TRBV9 with TRBJ2-2; D is possibly TRBD1 (6 bases). Trimming removed 3 bases from V and 3 bases from J, with 12 bases in between. CDR1 and CDR2 (germline): SGDLS, YYNGEE. The length of the CDR3 is 15 residues. CDR3 in amino acids: CASSAAQGYTGELFF. The CDR3 DNA reads TGTGCCAGCAGCGCAGCACAGGGATACACCGGGGAGCTGTTTTTT.

The chain is built from TRBV2 and TRBJ2-7, with 9 bases matching TRBD2. The length of the CDR3 is 15 residues. V dropped 3 bases and J dropped 5; count of bases not matched to a gene: 8. The germline V gene has CDR1 SNHLY and CDR2 FYNNEI. CDR3 in amino acids: CASSEASGNVDEQYF. The CDR3 DNA sequence: TGTGCCAGCAGTGAGGCTAGCGGGAACGTCGACGAGCAGTACTTC.

A single count supports this clone. The chain is built from TRBV29-1 and TRBJ2-7; D is unresolved. V was trimmed by 4 bases and J by 6 bases, leaving 7 bases between them. CDR3 length: 10 residues. From germline, CDR1 is SQVTM and CDR2 ANQGSEA. The CDR3 DNA sequence: TGCAGCGTTGGGGTTCTCGAGCAGTACTTC. Translating it yields CSVGVLEQYF.

This rearrangement joins TRBV11-3 to TRBJ2-7; 7 bases are shared with TRBD2. Germline values: CDR1 SGHNT, CDR2 YENEEA. The CDR3 runs to 12 residues. After removal of 8 bases from V and 5 bases from J, the junction contained 6 bases not matched to a gene. Here the CDR3 DNA reads TGTGCCAGCCTCCGCGGGGGTAACGAGCAGTACTTC. Amino acids: CASLRGGNEQYF.

V is TRBV20-1 and J is TRBJ2-7, with D possibly TRBD2 on 5 matching bases. This CDR3 contains 11 residues. CDR1 DFQATT and CDR2 SNEGSKA come from the germline V gene (reference sequence). Trimming took 7 bases from V and 0 from J, leaving 7 bases between them. The CDR3 protein is CSERNSYEQYF. In nucleotides, the CDR3 is TGCAGTGAGCGGAACTCCTACGAGCAGTACTTC.

This chain connects TRBV5-1 to TRBJ2-7; D assignment may be TRBD1 or TRBD2 (5 bases each). The CDR3 is made up of 14 amino acids. Germline assignment: CDR1 SGHRS and CDR2 YFSETQ. The germline V and J ends were trimmed by 2 bases and 6 bases, with 15 bases remaining between them. The CDR3 region is CASSFFQGEGEQYF. CDR3 in DNA: TGCGCCAGCAGCTTTTTTCAGGGAGAGGGCGAGCAGTACTTC.

The V and J genes are TRBV2 and TRBJ1-2, with TRBD1 as a possible D gene (6 bases). Per germline, CDR1 SNHLY and CDR2 FYNNEI. With 2 bases removed from V and 3 bases from J, the gap between germline ends came to 13 bases. The CDR3 contains 15 residues. CDR3 protein: CASSEWEGVYYGYTF. As DNA, the CDR3 is TGTGCCAGCAGTGAATGGGAGGGGGTGTACTATGGCTACACCTTC.

The CDR3 sequence: CASRGTSILTDTQYF. The CDR3 DNA reads as TGTGCCAGCAGAGGGACTTCAATACTCACAGATACGCAGTATTTT. The V gene is TRBV2, the J gene TRBJ2-3, with D perhaps TRBD2 (6 bases). Germline V lookup: CDR1 SNHLY, CDR2 FYNNEI. Trimming left V 6 bases short and J 2 bases short, with 15 bases between. The CDR3 contains 15 residues. The whole variable domain, filled in from reference TRBV2 and TRBJ2-3, reads EPEVTQTPSHQVTQMGQEVILRCVPISNHLYFYWYRQILGQKVEFLVSFYNNEISEKSEIFDDQFSVERPDGSNFTLKIRSTKLEDSAMYFCASRGTSILTDTQYFGPGTRLTVL.

Notes on this clone: Different DNA sequences within this sample yield the same CDR3. The chain is built from TRBV18 and TRBJ1-5, with D possibly being TRBD1 (6 bases). Germline assignment: CDR1 KGHSH and CDR2 LQKENI. V was shortened by 6 bases and J by 3 bases, with 9 bases between the two germline ends. The CDR3 runs to 13 residues. For the CDR3, the DNA is TGTGCCAGCTCCGGACAGATCAATCAGCCCCAGCATTTT. It codes for CASSGQINQPQHF.

Regarding this clone: The sample contains more than one DNA sequence encoding this CDR3. The chain has TRBV9 and TRBJ1-2; D remains ambiguous. CDR1 and CDR2 (germline): SGDLS, YYNGEE. V lost 0 bases, J lost 2 bases, and 5 bases lay in between. This CDR3 region has 13 residues. CDR3 in DNA: TGTGCCAGCAGCGTAGGGGGAAACTATGGCTACACCTTC. This gives the protein CASSVGGNYGYTF.

The rearrangement links TRBV19 to TRBJ1-1; no definite D call. There are 12 residues in the CDR3. V lost 10 bases, J lost 3 bases, and 12 bases lay in between. The germline CDR1 and CDR2 sequences are LNHDA and SQIVND (reference sequence). CDR3 loop: CATKGTYTEAFF. The CDR3 DNA reads as TGTGCCACAAAGGGTACGTACACTGAAGCTTTCTTT.

The chain carries TRBV5-4 and TRBJ2-5, with D perhaps matching TRBD2 (5 bases). The J call is uncertain, as TRBJ2-7 better fits the DNA end. Per germline, CDR1 SGHNT and CDR2 YYREEE (reference sequence). The CDR3 extends over 13 amino acids. CDR3 sequence reads: CASSSSGEDEQYF. Written as DNA, the CDR3 is TGTGCCAGCAGCTCGAGCGGAGAGGACGAGCAGTACTTC.

This chain connects TRBV6-6 to TRBJ1-4, with D unresolved. The length of the CDR3 is 14 residues. The V and J ends lost 6 bases and 7 bases respectively, with 15 bases between them. Per germline, CDR1 MNHNY and CDR2 SVGAGI (reference sequence). The CDR3 coding sequence is TGTGCCAGCAGCCCGACCCCACGGAGTGAAAAACTGTTTTTT. The encoded protein is CASSPTPRSEKLFF.

The V and J genes are TRBV27 and TRBJ1-1, with D tentatively TRBD1 (5 bases). Germline-derived CDR1 and CDR2 are MNHEY and SMNVEV (reference sequence). The CDR3 extends over 13 amino acids. V was shortened by 8 bases and J by 4 bases, with 14 bases between the two germline ends. CDR3 nucleotides: TGTGCCAGCGGTCAGGGTCGTGGCACTGAAGCTTTCTTT. Amino acid sequence: CASGQGRGTEAFF.